This paragraph reports one T cell receptor beta chain. What it binds is unknown. Unmatched junction bases numbered 1, after V lost 4 bases and J lost 2 bases. Germline V gene lookup returns CDR1 SGHTA and CDR2 FQGTGA. The CDR3 has 15 amino acids. There were TCR beta CDR3 regions amplified from RNA transcripts. The study used the HTBI primer set for a first-round RT-PCR of the TCR CDR3. Each CDR3 protein gets one entry after TCRdb re-called the multiplex PCR reads with MiXCR. The sample includes 450,000 to 700,000 distinct CDR3 sequences, roughly 50% seen only once; the top ten take under 20%. Patients with uncontrolled infections, other autoimmune diseases, pregnancy or lactation were excluded. The diagnoses drew upon clinical symptoms, serum thyroxine and TRAb, thyroid ultrasound and orbital computed tomography. The entry originates in a study of T cells in Graves' hyperthyroidism and ophthalmopathy.

Findings of the study overall: The model forecast ophthalmopathy, anticipating it by a median roughly 6.5 months before onset. Ophthalmopathy and stable hyperthyroidism were told apart by a 13 V-J model.

This chain links TRBV7-3 with TRBJ2-3; 12 nucleotides line up with TRBD2. The TCR originated in an adult woman with Graves' disease, either hyperthyroidism or ophthalmopathy (not recorded which). Sample: peripheral blood or thyroid tissue (not recorded which). This CDR3 reads CASSWTSGTTDTQYF. The CDR3 coding sequence is TGTGCCAGCAGCTGGACTAGCGGGACCACAGATACGCAGTATTTT.